This TCR beta chain was profiled in a study of shared clonotypes between healthy human individuals. About this clone itself: Its antigen remains unidentified. A junction end diverges from the germline sequence, so it may reflect a read error.

Method: immunoSEQ multiplex PCR; TCRdb's copy keeps in-frame clones and lacks some. The sample carries about 1 million clones, about 75% recorded once. Germline-derived CDR1 and CDR2 are MDHEN and SYDVKM. The CDR3 covers 13 residues. Overall study findings and caveats: Relative to memory subsets, naive subsets generally showed larger estimated richness. The study's rarefaction showed incomplete sorted-subset sequencing despite large depth. Researchers sampled blood only, noting tissue repertoires likely differ.

This TCR was sampled from a young man in good health. The sample taken for sequencing was memory CD4+ T cells sorted from blood. Subset of the sample: CD45RA-negative fraction. The rearrangement links TRBV28 to TRBJ1-1, with D possibly TRBD1 on 5 matching bases. The CDR3 reads CASSLAGHTGAFF. CDR3 coding DNA: TGTGCCAGCAGTTTAGCAGGGCACACTGGAGCTTTCTTT.